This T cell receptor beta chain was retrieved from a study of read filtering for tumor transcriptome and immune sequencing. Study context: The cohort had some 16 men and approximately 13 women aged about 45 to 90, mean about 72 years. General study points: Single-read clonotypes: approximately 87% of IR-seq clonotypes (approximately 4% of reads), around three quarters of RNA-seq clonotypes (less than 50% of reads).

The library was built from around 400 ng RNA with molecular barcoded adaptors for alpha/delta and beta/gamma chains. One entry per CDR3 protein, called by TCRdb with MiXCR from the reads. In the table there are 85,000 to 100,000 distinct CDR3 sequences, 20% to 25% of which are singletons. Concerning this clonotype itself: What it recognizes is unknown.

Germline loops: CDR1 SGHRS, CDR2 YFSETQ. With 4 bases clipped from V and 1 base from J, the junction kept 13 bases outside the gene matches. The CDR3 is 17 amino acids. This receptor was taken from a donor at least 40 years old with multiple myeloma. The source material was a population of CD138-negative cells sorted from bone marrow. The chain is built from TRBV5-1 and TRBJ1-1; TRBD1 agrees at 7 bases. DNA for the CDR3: TGCGCCAGCAGCAAAAGCTCGACAGGGCGGGAGAACACTGAAGCTTTCTTT. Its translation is CASSKSSTGRENTEAFF.